A selection of T cell receptor beta chains follows, all from one sample in a study of T cell responses to AZD1222 COVID-19 vaccine. TCRdb's copy holds only in-frame clones and misses some; the assay was immunoSEQ multiplex PCR. The sample contains more than 130,000 clones, over 75% of which appear only once. The starting material was peripheral blood, obtained on day 0 of AZD1222 vaccination. The receptors shown here come from an adult in good health. Both conserved end residues are trimmed from each CDR3.

v_gene: TRBV7-8; CDR3aa: ASSLEASSGGNEQF
v_gene: TRBV18; CDR3aa: ASSPPSEEKLF
v_gene: TRBV15; CDR3aa: ATKAKGAEAF
v_gene: TRBV15; CDR3aa: ATSRDNTEQF
v_gene: TRBV5-4; CDR3aa: ASSFRGTADTDTQY
v_gene: TRBV6-2/TRBV6-3; CDR3aa: ASSATGDHQPQH
v_gene: TRBV19; CDR3aa: ASSLGRQYKETQY
v_gene: TRBV7-3; CDR3aa: ASSFPRDSPNTGELF
v_gene: TRBV3-1/TRBV3-2; CDR3aa: ASSQDKKGTTDTQY
v_gene: TRBV11-3; CDR3aa: ASMRGRENEAF
v_gene: TRBV27; CDR3aa: ASSNWEGANSPLH
v_gene: TRBV19; CDR3aa: ATQSGRRTYYGYT
v_gene: TRBV7-2; CDR3aa: ASSPGNSYEQY
v_gene: TRBV9; CDR3aa: ASSVGPENTEAF
v_gene: TRBV19; CDR3aa: ASSLTGTAFTNTGELF
v_gene: TRBV5-4; CDR3aa: ASTNAGGGNYGYT
v_gene: TRBV27; CDR3aa: ASSFRRTGVQPQH
v_gene: TRBV11-2; CDR3aa: ASNIRAWTSFHEQF
v_gene: TRBV10-3; CDR3aa: AISESTEGNTGELF
v_gene: TRBV30; CDR3aa: AWSRELYGYT
v_gene: TRBV18; CDR3aa: ASSSGQGYGYT
v_gene: TRBV6-5; CDR3aa: ASSRGLSTDTQY
v_gene: TRBV2; CDR3aa: ASMPGGRGLSGYGYT
v_gene: TRBV6-5; CDR3aa: ASKRGASQPQH
v_gene: TRBV7-2; CDR3aa: ASSLSLGTGHEQF
v_gene: TRBV30; CDR3aa: AWSPGQASNQPQH
v_gene: TRBV4-1; CDR3aa: ASSQKGSREGEQY
v_gene: TRBV7-8; CDR3aa: ASSLGDRRSTEAF
v_gene: TRBV7-3; CDR3aa: ASSPPGAMNTIY
v_gene: TRBV2; CDR3aa: ASNPWGGAATGELF
v_gene: TRBV11-3; CDR3aa: ASSLPGLAGVWGELF
v_gene: TRBV24-1; CDR3aa: ATSDVTSGMVQETQY
v_gene: TRBV27; CDR3aa: ASKYGQLNTEAF
v_gene: TRBV5-6; CDR3aa: ASSLSGANYGYT
v_gene: TRBV30; CDR3aa: AWSLPGPPRANVLT
v_gene: TRBV28; CDR3aa: ASQPGQGYEQY
v_gene: TRBV7-3; CDR3aa: ASSPPTGATDTQY
v_gene: TRBV5-1; CDR3aa: ASSFAPNTGELF
v_gene: TRBV6-2/TRBV6-3; CDR3aa: ASSPRRNTIY
v_gene: TRBV7-9; CDR3aa: ASSLVQEWDYGYT
v_gene: TRBV6-5; CDR3aa: ASRSGGGNQPQH